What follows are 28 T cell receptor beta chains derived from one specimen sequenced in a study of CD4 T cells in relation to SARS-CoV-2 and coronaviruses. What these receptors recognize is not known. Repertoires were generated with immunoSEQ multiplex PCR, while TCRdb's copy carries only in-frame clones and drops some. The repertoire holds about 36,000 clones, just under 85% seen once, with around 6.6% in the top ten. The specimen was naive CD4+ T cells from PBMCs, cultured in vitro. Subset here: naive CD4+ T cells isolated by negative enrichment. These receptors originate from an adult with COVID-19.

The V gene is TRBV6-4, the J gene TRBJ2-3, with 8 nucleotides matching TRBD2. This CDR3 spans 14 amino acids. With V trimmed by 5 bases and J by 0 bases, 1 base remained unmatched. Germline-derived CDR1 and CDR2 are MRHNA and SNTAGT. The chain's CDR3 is CASSTSGSTDTQYF. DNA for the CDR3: TGTGCCAGCAGTACTAGCGGAAGCACAGATACGCAGTATTTT.

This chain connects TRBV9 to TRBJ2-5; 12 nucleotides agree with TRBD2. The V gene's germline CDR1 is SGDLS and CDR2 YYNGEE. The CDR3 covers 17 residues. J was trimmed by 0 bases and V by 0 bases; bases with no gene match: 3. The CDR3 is CASSVGLAGANQETQYF. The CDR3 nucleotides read TGTGCCAGCAGCGTAGGACTAGCGGGAGCCAACCAAGAGACCCAGTACTTC. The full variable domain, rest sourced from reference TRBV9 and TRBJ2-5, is DSGVTQTPKHLITATGQRVTLRCSPRSGDLSVYWYQQSLDQGLQFLIQYYNGEERAKGNILERFSAQQFPDLHSELNLSSLELGDSALYFCASSVGLAGANQETQYFGPGTRLLVL.

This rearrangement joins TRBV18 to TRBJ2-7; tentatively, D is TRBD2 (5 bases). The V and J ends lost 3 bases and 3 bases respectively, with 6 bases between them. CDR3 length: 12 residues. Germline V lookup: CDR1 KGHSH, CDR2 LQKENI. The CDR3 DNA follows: TGTGCCAGCTCACCCGAGGGCTACGAGCAGTACTTC. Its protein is CASSPEGYEQYF.

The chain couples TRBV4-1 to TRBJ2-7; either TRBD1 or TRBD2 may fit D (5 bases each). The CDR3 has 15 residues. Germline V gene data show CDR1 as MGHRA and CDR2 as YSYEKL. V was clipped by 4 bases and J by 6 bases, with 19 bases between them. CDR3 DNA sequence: TGCGCCAGCAGCCTCCAGGGAGTCTGGAAGTCCGAGCAGTACTTC. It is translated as CASSLQGVWKSEQYF.

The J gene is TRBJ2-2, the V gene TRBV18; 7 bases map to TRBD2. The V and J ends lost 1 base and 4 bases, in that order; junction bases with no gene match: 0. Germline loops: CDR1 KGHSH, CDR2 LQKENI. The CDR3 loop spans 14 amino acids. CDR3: CASSPRGGTGELFF. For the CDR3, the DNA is TGTGCCAGCTCACCACGCGGGGGCACCGGGGAGCTGTTTTTT.

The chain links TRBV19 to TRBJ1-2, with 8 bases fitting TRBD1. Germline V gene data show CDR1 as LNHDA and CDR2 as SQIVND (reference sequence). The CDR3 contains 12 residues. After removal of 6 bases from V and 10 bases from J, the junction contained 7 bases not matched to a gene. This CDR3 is CASRSGTGDYTF. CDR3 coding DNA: TGTGCCAGTAGATCCGGGACAGGCGACTACACCTTC. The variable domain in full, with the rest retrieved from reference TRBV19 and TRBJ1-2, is DGGITQSPKYLFRKEGQNVTLSCEQNLNHDAMYWYRQDPGQGLRLIYYSQIVNDFQKGDIAEGYSVSREKKESFPLTVTSAQKNPTAFYLCASRSGTGDYTFGSGTRLTVV.

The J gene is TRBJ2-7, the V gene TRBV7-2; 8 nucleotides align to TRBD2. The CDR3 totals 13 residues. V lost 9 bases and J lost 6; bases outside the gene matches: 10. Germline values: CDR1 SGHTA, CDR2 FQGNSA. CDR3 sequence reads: CASSKAGAREQYF. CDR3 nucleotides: TGTGCCAGTTCCAAAGCGGGAGCCCGCGAGCAGTACTTC.

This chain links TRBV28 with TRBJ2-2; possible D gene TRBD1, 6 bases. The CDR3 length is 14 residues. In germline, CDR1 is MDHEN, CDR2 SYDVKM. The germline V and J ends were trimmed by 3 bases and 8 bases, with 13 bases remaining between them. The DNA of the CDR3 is TGTGCCAGCAGTTTTTACAGGGTGGAGGGGGAGCTGTTTTTT. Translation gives CASSFYRVEGELFF.

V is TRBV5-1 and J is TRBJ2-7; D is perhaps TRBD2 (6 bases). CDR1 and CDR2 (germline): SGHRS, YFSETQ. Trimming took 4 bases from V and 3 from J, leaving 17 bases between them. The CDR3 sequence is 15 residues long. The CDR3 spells CASSPNLRDFYEQYF. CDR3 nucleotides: TGCGCCAGCAGCCCAAATCTAAGGGACTTCTACGAGCAGTACTTC.

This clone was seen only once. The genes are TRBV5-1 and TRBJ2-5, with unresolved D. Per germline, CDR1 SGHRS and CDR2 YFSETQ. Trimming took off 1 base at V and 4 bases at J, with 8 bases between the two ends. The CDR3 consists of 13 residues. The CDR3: CASSLQVGETQYF. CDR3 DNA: TGCGCCAGCAGCTTGCAGGTAGGAGAGACCCAGTACTTC.

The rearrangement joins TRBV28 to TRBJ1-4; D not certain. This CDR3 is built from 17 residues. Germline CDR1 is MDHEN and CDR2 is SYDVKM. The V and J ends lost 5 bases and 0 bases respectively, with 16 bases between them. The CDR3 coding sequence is TGTGCCAGCAGTCCGGGTGGGTCCCGTGCAACTAATGAAAAACTGTTTTTT. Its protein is CASSPGGSRATNEKLFF.

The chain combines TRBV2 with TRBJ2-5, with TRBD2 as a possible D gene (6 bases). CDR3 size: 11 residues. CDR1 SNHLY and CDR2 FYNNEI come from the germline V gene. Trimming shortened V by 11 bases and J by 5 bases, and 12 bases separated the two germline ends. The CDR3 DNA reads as TGTGCCCGCGGGACTGGCGAGACCCAGTACTTC. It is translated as CARGTGETQYF.

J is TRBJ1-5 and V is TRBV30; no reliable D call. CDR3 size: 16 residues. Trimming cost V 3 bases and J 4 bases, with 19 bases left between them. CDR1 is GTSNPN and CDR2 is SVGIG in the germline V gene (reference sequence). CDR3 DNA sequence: TGTGCCTGGAGCGATGGCCCAGGATTAGGGAATCAGCCCCAGCATTTT. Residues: CAWSDGPGLGNQPQHF.

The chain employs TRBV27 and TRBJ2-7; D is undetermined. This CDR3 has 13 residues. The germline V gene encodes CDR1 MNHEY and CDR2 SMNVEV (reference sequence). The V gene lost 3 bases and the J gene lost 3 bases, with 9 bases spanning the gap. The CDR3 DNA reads TGTGCCAGCAGTTTCCGGACGGACTACGAGCAGTACTTC. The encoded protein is CASSFRTDYEQYF.

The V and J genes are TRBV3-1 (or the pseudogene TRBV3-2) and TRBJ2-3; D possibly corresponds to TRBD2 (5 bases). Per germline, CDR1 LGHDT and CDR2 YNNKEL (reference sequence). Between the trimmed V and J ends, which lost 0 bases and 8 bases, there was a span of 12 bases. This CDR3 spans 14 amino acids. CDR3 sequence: CASSQDPSEGTQYF. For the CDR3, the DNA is TGTGCCAGCAGCCAAGATCCGTCAGAGGGTACGCAGTATTTT.

The CDR3 nucleotides read TGTGCCTGGAGTTATCAGGGCCAAAGCAACATTCAGTACTTC. Amino acids: CAWSYQGQSNIQYF. The J gene is TRBJ2-4, the V gene TRBV30; D might be TRBD1 (5 bases). CDR1 is GTSNPN and CDR2 is SVGIG in the germline V gene (reference sequence). V was clipped by 2 bases and J by 7 bases, with 15 bases between them. This CDR3 region has 14 residues. The full variable domain, rest sourced from reference TRBV30 and TRBJ2-4, is SQTIHQWPATLVQPVGSPLSLECTVEGTSNPNLYWYRQAAGRGLQLLFYSVGIGQISSEVPQNLSASRPQDRQFILSSKKLLLSDSGFYLCAWSYQGQSNIQYFGAGTRLSVL.

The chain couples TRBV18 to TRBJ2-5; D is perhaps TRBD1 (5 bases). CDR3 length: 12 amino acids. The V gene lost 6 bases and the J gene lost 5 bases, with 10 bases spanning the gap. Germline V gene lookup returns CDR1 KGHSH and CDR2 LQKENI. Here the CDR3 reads CASSPGAETQYF. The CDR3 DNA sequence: TGTGCCAGCTCCCCTGGGGCCGAGACCCAGTACTTC.

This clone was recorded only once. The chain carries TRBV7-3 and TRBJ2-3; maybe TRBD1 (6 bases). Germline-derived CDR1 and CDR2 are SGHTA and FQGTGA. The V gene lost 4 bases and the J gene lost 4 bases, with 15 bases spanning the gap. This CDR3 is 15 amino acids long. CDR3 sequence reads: CASSSPGTSADTQYF. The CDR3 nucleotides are TGTGCCAGCAGCTCCCCAGGGACATCGGCAGATACGCAGTATTTT.

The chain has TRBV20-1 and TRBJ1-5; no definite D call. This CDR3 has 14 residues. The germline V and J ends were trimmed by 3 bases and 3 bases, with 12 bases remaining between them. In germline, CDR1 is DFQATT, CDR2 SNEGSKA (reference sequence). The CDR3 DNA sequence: TGCAGTGCTAGTAAAAACGTGGTCAATCAGCCCCAGCATTTT. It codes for CSASKNVVNQPQHF.

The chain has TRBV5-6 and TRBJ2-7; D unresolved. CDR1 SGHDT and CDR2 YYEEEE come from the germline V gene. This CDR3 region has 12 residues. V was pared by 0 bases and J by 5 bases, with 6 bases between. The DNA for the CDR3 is TGTGCCAGCAGCTTGGGAACCAACGAGCAGTACTTC. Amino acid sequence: CASSLGTNEQYF.

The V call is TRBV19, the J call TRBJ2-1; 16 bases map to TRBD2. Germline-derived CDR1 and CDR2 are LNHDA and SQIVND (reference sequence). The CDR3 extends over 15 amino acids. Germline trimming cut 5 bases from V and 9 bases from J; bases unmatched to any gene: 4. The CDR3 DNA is TGTGCCAGTAGTCTGGGACTAGCGGGAGGGTTTGAGCAGTTCTTC. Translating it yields CASSLGLAGGFEQFF.

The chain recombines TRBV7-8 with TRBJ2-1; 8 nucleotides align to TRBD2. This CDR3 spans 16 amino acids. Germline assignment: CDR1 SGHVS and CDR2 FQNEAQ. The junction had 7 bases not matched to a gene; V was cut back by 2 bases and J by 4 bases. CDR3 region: CASSLSGSVLYNEQFF. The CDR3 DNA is TGTGCCAGCAGCTTAAGCGGGAGCGTACTTTACAATGAGCAGTTCTTC.

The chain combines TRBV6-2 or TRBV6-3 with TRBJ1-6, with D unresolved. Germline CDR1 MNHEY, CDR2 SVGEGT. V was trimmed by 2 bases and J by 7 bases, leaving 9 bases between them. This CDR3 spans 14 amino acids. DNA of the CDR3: TGTGCCAGCAGTTACGGGAGGGCGAATTCACCCCTCCACTTT. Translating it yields CASSYGRANSPLHF.

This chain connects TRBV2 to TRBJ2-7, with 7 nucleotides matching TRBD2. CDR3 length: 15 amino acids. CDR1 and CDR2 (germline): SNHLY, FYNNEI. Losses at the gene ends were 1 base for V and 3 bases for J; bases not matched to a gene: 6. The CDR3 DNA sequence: TGTGCCAGCAGTGAAGGCGGCGGGAGCTTCTACGAGCAGTACTTC. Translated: CASSEGGGSFYEQYF.

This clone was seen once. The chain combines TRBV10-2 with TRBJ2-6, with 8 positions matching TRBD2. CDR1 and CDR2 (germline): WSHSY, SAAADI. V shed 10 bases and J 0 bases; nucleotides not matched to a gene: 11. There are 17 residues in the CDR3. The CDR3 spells CATQLAAFSSGANVLTF. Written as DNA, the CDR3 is TGCGCCACACAACTAGCGGCTTTTAGCTCTGGGGCCAACGTCCTGACTTTC.

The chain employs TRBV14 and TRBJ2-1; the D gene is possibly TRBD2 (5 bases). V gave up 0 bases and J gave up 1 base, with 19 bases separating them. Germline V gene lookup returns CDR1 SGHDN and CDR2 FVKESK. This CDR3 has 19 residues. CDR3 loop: CASSQDRGLRFPSYNEQFF. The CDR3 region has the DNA TGTGCCAGCAGCCAAGATCGCGGGTTACGATTCCCTTCCTACAATGAGCAGTTCTTC.

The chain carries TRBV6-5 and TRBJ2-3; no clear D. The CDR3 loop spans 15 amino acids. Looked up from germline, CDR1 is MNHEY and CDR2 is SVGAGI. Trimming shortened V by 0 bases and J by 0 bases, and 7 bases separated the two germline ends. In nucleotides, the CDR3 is TGTGCCAGCAGTTACTCGTTTGACAGCACAGATACGCAGTATTTT. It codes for CASSYSFDSTDTQYF.

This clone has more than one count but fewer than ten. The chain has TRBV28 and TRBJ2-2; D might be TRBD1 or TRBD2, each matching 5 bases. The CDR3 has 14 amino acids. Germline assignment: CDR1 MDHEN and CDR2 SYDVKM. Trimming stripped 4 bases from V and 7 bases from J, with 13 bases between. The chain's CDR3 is CASSSPRGGGELFF. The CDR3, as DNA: TGTGCCAGCAGTTCCCCGAGGGGTGGCGGGGAGCTGTTTTTT.